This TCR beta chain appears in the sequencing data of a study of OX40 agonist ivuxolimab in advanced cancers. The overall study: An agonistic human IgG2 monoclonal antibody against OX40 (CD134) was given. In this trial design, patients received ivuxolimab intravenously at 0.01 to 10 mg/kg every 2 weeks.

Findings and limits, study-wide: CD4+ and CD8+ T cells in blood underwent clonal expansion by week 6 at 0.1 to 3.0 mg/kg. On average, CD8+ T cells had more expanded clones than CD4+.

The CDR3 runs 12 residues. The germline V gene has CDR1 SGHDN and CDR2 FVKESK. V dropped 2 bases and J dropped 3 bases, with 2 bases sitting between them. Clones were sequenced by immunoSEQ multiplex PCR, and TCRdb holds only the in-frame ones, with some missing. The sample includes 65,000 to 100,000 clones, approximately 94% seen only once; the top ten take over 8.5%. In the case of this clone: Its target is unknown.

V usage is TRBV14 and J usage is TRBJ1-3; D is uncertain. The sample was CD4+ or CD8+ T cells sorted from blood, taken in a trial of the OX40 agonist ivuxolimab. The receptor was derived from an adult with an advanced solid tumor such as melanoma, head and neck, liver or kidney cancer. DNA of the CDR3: TGTGCCAGCAGCCAATATGGAAACACCATATATTTT. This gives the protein CASSQYGNTIYF.